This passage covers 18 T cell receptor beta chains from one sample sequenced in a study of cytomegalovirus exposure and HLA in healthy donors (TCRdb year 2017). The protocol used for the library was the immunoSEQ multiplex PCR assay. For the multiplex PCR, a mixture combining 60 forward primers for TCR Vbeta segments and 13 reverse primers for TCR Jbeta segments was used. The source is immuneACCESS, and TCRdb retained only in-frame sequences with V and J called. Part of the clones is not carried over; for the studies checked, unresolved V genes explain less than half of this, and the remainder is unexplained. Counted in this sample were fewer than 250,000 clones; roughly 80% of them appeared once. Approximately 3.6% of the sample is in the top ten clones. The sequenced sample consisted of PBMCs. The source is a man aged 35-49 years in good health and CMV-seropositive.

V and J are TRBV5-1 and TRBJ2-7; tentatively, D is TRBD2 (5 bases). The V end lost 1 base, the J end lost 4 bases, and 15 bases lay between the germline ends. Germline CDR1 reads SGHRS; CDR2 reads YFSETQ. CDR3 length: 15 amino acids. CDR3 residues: CASSLRAGGPYEQYF. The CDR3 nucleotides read TGCGCCAGCAGCTTGAGGGCAGGAGGCCCTTACGAGCAGTACTTC. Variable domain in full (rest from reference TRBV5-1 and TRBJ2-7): KAGVTQTPRYLIKTRGQQVTLSCSPISGHRSVSWYQQTPGQGLQFLFEYFSETQRNKGNFPGRFSGRQFSNSRSEMNVSTLELGDSALYLCASSLRAGGPYEQYFGPGTRLTVT.

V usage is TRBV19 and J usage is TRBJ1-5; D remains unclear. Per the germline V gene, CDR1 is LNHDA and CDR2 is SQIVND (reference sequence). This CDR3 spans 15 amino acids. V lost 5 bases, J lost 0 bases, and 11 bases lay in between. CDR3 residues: CASSGHHYSNQPQHF. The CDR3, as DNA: TGTGCCAGTAGTGGCCATCATTATAGCAATCAGCCCCAGCATTTT.

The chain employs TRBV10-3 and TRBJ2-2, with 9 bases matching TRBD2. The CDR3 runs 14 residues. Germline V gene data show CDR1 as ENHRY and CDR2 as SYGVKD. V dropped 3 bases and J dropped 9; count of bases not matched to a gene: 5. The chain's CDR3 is CAISEGREGRELFF. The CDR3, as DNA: TGTGCCATCAGTGAAGGGCGGGAGGGACGGGAGCTGTTTTTT.

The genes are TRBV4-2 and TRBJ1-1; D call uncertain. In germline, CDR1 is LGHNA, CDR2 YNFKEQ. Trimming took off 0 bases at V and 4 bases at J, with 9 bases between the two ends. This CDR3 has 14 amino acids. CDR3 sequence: CASSQEGRGTEAFF. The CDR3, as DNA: TGTGCCAGCAGCCAAGAAGGGCGGGGCACTGAAGCTTTCTTT.

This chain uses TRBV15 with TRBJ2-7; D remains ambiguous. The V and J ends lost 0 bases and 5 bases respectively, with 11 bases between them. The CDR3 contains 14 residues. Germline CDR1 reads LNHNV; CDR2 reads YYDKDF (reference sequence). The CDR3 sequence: CATSRDLSTDEQYF. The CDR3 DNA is TGTGCCACCAGCAGAGATCTATCCACCGACGAGCAGTACTTC.

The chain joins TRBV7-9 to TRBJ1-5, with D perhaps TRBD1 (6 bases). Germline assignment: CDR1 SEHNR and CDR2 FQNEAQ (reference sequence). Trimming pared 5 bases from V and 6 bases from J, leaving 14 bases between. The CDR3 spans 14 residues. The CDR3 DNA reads TGTGCCAGCAGCCCTACAGGGAGAGGTCAGCCCCAGCATTTT. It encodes CASSPTGRGQPQHF.

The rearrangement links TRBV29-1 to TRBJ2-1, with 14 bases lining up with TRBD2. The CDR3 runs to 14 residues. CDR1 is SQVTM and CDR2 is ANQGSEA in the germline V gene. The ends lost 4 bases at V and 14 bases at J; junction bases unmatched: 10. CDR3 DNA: TGCAGCGTTGGGACTAGCGGGGGGTGGTGGAGCAAGTTCTTC. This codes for CSVGTSGGWWSKFF.

As DNA, the CDR3 is TGTGCCAGCAGCGCCGGCGGGTGGGACACCGGGGAGCTGTTTTTT. Translating gives CASSAGGWDTGELFF. This rearrangement joins TRBV9 to TRBJ2-2; a possible D gene is TRBD2 (5 bases). Germline loops: CDR1 SGDLS, CDR2 YYNGEE. The germline V and J ends were trimmed by 3 bases and 3 bases, with 12 bases remaining between them. The CDR3 length is 15 residues.

Here the CDR3 reads CASSPPGSEAFF. The CDR3 region has the DNA TGTGCCAGCTCACCACCGGGGAGTGAAGCTTTCTTT. The gene calls are TRBV18 and TRBJ1-1; D is unclear. This CDR3 contains 12 residues. V gave up 0 bases and J gave up 7 bases, with 6 bases separating them. Germline assignment: CDR1 KGHSH and CDR2 LQKENI.

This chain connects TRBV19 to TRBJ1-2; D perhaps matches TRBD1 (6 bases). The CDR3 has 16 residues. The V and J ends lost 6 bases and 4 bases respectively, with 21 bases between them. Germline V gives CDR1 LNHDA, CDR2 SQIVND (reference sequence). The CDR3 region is CASSLPGRARGYGYTF. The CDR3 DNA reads TGTGCCAGTAGCCTGCCGGGCCGCGCCAGGGGCTATGGCTACACCTTC.

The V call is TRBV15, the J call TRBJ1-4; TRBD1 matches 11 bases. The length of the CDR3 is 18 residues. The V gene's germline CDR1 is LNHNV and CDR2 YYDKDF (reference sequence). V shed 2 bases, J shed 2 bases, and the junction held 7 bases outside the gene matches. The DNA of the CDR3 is TGTGCCACCAGCAGACGGGACAGGGGGAGGGTTACTAATGAAAAACTGTTTTTT. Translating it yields CATSRRDRGRVTNEKLFF.

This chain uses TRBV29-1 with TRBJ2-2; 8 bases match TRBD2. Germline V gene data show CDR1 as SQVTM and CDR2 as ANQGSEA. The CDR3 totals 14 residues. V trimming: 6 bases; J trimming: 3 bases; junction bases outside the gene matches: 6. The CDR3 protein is CSVLGTSHTGELFF. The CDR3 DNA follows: TGCAGCGTACTCGGGACTAGTCACACCGGGGAGCTGTTTTTT.

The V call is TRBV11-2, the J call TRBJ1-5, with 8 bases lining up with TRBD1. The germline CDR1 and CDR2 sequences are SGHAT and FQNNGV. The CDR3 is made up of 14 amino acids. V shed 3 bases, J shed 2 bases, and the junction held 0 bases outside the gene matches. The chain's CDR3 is CASSLGQGNQPQHF. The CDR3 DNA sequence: TGTGCCAGCAGCTTGGGACAGGGCAATCAGCCCCAGCATTTT.

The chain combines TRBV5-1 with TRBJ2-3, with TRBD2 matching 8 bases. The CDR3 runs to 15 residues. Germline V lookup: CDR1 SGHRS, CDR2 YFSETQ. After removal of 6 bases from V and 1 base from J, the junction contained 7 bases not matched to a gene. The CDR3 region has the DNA TGCGCCAGCACCGGACTAGCTTCCCGCACAGATACGCAGTATTTT. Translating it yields CASTGLASRTDTQYF.

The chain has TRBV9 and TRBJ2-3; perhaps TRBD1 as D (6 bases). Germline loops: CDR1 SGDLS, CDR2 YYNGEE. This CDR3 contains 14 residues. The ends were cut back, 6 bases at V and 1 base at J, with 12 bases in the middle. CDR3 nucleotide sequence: TGTGCCAGCACCCCGACAGGCCGCACAGATACGCAGTATTTT. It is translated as CASTPTGRTDTQYF. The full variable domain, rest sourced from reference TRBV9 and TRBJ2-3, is DSGVTQTPKHLITATGQRVTLRCSPRSGDLSVYWYQQSLDQGLQFLIQYYNGEERAKGNILERFSAQQFPDLHSELNLSSLELGDSALYFCASTPTGRTDTQYFGPGTRLTVL.

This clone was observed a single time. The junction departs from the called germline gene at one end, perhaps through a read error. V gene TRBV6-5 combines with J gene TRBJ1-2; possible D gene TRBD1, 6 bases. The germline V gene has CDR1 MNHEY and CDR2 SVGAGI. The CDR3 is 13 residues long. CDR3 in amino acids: CASSHRALYGYPF. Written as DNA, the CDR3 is TGTGCCAGCAGTCACAGGGCCCTCTATGGCTACCCCTTC.

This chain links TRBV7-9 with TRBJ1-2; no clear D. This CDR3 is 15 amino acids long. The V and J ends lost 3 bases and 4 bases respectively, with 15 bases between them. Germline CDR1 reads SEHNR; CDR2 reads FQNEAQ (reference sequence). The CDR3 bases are TGTGCCAGCAGCTTGGGCGGGGAATATTTCTATGGCTACACCTTC. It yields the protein CASSLGGEYFYGYTF. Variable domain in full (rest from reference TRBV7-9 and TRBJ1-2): DTGVSQNPRHKITKRGQNVTFRCDPISEHNRLYWYRQTLGQGPEFLTYFQNEAQLEKSRLLSDRFSAERPKGSFSTLEIQRTEQGDSAMYLCASSLGGEYFYGYTFGSGTRLTVV.

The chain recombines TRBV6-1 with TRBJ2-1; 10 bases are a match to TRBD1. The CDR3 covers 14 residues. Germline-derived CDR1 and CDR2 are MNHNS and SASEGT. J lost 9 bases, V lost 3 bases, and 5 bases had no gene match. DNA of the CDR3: TGTGCCAGCAGTGAGTCTGGACAGGGGGTTGAGCAGTTCTTC. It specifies CASSESGQGVEQFF.